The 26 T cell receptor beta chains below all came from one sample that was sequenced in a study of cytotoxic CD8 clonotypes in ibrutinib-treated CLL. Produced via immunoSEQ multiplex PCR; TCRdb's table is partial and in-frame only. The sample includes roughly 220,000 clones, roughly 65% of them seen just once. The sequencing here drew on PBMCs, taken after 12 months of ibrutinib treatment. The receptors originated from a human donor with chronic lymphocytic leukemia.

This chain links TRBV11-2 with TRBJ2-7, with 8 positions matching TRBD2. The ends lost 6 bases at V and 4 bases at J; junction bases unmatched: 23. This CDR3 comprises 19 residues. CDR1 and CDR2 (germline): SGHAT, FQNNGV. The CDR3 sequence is CASRWEVLWVDSGGYEQYF. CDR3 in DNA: TGTGCCAGCAGGTGGGAGGTTCTGTGGGTCGACAGCGGGGGATACGAGCAGTACTTC.

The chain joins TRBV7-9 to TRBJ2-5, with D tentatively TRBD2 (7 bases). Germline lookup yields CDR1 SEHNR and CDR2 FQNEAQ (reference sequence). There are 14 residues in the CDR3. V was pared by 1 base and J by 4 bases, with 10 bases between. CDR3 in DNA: TGTGCCAGCAGCTTAGTCGGGGGGCTAGAGACCCAGTACTTC. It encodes CASSLVGGLETQYF.

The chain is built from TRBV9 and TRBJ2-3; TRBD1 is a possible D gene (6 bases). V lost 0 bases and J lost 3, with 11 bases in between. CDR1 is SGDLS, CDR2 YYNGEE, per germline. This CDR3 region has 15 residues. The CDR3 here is CASSVDPQGTDTQYF. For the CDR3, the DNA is TGTGCCAGCAGCGTAGACCCGCAGGGGACAGATACGCAGTATTTT.

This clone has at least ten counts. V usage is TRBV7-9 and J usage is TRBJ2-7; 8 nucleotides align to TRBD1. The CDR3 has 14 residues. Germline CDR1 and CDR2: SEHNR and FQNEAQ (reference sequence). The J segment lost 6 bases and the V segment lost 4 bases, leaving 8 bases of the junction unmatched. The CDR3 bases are TGTGCCAGCAGCTCCAGGGGGCGTTTATCCGAGCAGTACTTC. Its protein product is CASSSRGRLSEQYF.

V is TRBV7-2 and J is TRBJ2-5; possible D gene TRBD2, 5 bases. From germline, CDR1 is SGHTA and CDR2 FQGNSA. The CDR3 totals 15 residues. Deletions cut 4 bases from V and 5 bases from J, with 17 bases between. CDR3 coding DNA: TGTGCCAGCAGCTCAAACCGGGCCGGCGGGGAGACCCAGTACTTC. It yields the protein CASSSNRAGGETQYF.

In DNA, the CDR3 is TGTGCCAGCAACACAGGGACTTCCTACGAGCAGTACTTC. Its translation: CASNTGTSYEQYF. This chain joins TRBV5-6 and TRBJ2-7; perhaps D is TRBD1 or TRBD2 (6 bases each). V was pared by 6 bases and J by 1 base, with 11 bases between. The CDR3 runs to 13 residues. Germline-derived CDR1 and CDR2 are SGHDT and YYEEEE.

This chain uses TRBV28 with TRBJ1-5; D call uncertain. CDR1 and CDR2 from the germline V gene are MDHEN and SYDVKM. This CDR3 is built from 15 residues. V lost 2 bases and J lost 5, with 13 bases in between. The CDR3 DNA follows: TGTGCCAGCAGTTTACCCCGTTATGGAGATCAGCCCCAGCATTTT. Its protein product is CASSLPRYGDQPQHF.

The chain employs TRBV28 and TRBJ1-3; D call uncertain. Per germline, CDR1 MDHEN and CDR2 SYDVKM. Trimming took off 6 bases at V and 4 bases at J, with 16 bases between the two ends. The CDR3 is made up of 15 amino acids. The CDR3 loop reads CASSQIRARGNTIYF. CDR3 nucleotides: TGTGCCAGCAGCCAGATCCGGGCCAGAGGAAACACCATATATTTT. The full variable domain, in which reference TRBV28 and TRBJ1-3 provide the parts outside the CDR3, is DVKVTQSSRYLVKRTGEKVFLECVQDMDHENMFWYRQDPGLGLRLIYFSYDVKMKEKGDIPEGYSVSREKKERFSLILESASTNQTSMYLCASSQIRARGNTIYFGEGSWLTVV.

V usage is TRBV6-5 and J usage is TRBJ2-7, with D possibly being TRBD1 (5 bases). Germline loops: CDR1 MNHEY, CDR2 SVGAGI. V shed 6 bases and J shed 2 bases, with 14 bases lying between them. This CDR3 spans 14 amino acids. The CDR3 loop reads CASRFLREPYEQYF. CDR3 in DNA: TGTGCCAGCAGATTCCTCAGGGAACCCTACGAGCAGTACTTC.

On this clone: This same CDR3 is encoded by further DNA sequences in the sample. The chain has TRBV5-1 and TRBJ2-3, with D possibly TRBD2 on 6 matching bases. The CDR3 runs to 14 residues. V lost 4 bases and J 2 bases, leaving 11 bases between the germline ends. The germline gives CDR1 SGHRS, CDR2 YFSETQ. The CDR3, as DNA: TGCGCCAGCAGCACGGGAGTTTCCACAGATACGCAGTATTTT. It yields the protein CASSTGVSTDTQYF.

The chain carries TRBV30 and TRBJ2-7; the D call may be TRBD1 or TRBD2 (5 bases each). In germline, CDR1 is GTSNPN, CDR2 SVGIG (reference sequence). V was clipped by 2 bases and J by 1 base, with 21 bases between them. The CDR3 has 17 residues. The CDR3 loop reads CAWSPLGQGSGSYEQYF. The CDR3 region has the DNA TGTGCCTGGAGTCCCCTCGGTCAGGGTTCGGGGTCCTACGAGCAGTACTTC.

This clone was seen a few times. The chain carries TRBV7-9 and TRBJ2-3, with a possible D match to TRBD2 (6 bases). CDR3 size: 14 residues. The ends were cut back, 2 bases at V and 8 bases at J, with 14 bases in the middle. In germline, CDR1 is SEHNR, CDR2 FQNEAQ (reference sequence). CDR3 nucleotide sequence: TGTGCCAGCAGCTTAATGGGGGGTCGCGGTACGCAGTATTTT. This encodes CASSLMGGRGTQYF.

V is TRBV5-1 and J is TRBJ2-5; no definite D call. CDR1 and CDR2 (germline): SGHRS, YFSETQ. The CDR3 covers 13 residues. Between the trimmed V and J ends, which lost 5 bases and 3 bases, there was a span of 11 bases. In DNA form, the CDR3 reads TGCGCCAGCAGTCAGGTCTCTGAAGAGACCCAGTACTTC. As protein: CASSQVSEETQYF.

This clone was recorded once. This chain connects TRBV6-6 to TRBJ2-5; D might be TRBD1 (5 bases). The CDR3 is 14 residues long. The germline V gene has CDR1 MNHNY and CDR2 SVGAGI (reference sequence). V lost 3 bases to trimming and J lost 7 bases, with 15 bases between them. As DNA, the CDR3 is TGTGCCAGCAGTTATGGAGCAGGGCAGGGGACCCAGTACTTC. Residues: CASSYGAGQGTQYF.

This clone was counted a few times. The CDR3 is CASSLVSREDKAFF. CDR3 in DNA: TGTGCCAGCAGCTTGGTCTCCAGGGAAGACAAAGCTTTCTTT. The chain couples TRBV5-4 to TRBJ1-1; possible D gene TRBD1, 5 bases. The V gene lost 0 bases and the J gene lost 9 bases, with 15 bases spanning the gap. The germline V gene has CDR1 SGHNT and CDR2 YYREEE (reference sequence). This CDR3 has 14 amino acids.

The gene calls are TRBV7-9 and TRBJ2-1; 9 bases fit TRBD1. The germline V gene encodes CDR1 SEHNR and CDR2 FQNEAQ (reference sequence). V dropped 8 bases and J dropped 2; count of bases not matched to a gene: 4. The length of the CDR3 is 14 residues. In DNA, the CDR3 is TGTGCCAGCGGAGGACAGGGGACCTACAATGAGCAGTTCTTC. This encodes CASGGQGTYNEQFF. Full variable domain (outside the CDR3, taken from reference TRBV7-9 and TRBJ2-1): DTGVSQNPRHKITKRGQNVTFRCDPISEHNRLYWYRQTLGQGPEFLTYFQNEAQLEKSRLLSDRFSAERPKGSFSTLEIQRTEQGDSAMYLCASGGQGTYNEQFFGPGTRLTVL.

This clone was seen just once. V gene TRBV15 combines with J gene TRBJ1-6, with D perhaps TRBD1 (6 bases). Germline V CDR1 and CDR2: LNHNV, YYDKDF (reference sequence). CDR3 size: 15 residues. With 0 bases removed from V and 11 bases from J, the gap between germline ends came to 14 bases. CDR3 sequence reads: CATSRDLGRDTPLHF. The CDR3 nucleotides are TGTGCCACCAGCAGAGATCTCGGCAGGGACACACCCCTCCACTTT.

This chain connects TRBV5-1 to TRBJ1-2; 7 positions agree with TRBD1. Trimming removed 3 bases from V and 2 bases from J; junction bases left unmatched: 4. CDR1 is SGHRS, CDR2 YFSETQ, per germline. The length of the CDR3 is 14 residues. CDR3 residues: CASSSVDRNYGYTF. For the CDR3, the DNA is TGCGCCAGCAGCTCCGTGGACAGGAACTATGGCTACACCTTC.

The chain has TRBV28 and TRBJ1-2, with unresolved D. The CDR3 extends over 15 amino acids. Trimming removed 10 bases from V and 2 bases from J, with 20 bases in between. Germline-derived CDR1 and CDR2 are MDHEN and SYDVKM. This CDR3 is CATLSMEGTNYGYTF. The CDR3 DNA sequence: TGTGCCACCCTTAGTATGGAGGGTACGAACTATGGCTACACCTTC.

CDR3 sequence (DNA): TGTGCCAGCAGTGATGGTAGGGTGTTTATCGAGCAGTACTTC. It codes for CASSDGRVFIEQYF. The chain links TRBV2 to TRBJ2-7; no definite D call. The CDR3 has 14 amino acids. Germline-derived CDR1 and CDR2 are SNHLY and FYNNEI. The V and J ends lost 3 bases and 6 bases respectively, with 15 bases between them.

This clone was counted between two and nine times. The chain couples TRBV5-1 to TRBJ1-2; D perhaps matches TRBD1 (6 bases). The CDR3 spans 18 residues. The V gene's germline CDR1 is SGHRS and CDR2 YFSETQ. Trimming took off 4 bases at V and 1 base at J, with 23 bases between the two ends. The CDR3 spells CASSPMGGAGAYNYGYTF. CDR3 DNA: TGCGCCAGCAGCCCCATGGGGGGGGCCGGGGCCTATAACTATGGCTACACCTTC.

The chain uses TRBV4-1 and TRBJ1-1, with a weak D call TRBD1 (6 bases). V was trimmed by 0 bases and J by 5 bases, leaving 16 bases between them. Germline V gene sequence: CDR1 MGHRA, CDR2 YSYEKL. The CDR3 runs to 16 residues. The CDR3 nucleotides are TGCGCCAGCAGCCAAGATGATAAGGGGGTCGATACTGAAGCTTTCTTT. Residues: CASSQDDKGVDTEAFF.

The CDR3 region is CASNTGVIRTDTQYF. In DNA, the CDR3 is TGTGCCAGCAACACCGGGGTGATACGCACAGATACGCAGTATTTT. The V gene is TRBV6-5, the J gene TRBJ2-3; a weak D match, TRBD2 (5 bases). The length of the CDR3 is 15 residues. The V gene's germline CDR1 is MNHEY and CDR2 SVGAGI. Trimming stripped 7 bases from V and 1 base from J, with 15 bases between.

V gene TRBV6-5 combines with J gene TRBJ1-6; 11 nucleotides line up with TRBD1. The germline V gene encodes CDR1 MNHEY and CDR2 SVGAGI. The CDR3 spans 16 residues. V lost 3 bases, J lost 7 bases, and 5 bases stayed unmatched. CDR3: CASSYYGTGGNSPLHF. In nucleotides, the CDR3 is TGTGCCAGCAGTTATTACGGGACAGGGGGGAATTCACCCCTCCACTTT.

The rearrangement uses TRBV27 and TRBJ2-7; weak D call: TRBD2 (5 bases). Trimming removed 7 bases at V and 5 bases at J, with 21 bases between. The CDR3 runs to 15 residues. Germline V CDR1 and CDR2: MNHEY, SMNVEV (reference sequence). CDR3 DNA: TGTGCCAGCAACCCTCTCGGGAAAGGAAGGGACGAGCAGTACTTC. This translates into CASNPLGKGRDEQYF.

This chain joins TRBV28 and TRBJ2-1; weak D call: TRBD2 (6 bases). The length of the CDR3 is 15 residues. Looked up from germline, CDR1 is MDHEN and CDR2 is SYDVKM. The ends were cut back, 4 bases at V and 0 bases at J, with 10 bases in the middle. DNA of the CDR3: TGTGCCAGCAGTTCAGCCGGGAGCTCCTACAATGAGCAGTTCTTC. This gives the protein CASSSAGSSYNEQFF. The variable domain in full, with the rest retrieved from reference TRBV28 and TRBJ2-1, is DVKVTQSSRYLVKRTGEKVFLECVQDMDHENMFWYRQDPGLGLRLIYFSYDVKMKEKGDIPEGYSVSREKKERFSLILESASTNQTSMYLCASSSAGSSYNEQFFGPGTRLTVL.